The clone carrying this T cell receptor beta chain was seen only a few times. Original handling: Amplification with reference gene primers provided the estimates of nucleated cell counts. Some clones are missing from TCRdb's copy, which holds only in-frame ones; the method was immunoSEQ multiplex PCR. Clone size and the V and J calls come from that table; the DNA yielded D and trimming. Of some 180,000 clones listed, approximately 80% are singletons. The data were obtained in a study of blood T cell repertoires in COVID-19. Study context: Nucleic acid was either cDNA or gDNA, and it came from T cells, B-cell-depleted T cells, or PBMCs.

The junction had 4 bases not matched to a gene; V was cut back by 1 base and J by 12 bases. The CDR3 has 11 amino acids. Germline lookup yields CDR1 DFQATT and CDR2 SNEGSKA (reference sequence). This clonotype originated in a human donor in a cohort sampled during active COVID-19. The J gene is TRBJ2-7, the V gene TRBV20-1, with TRBD2 identical over 9 bases. The sequenced sample was peripheral blood. The CDR3, as DNA: TGCAGTGCTAGAGGCGGGGGGGATACGTACTTC. Translating it yields CSARGGGDTYF.